One sample yielded the 26 T cell receptor beta chains listed below, sequenced in a study of T cells after yellow fever vaccination. TCRdb fed the 5' RACE reads into MiXCR, producing one record per CDR3 protein. The repertoire holds around 320,000 distinct CDR3 sequences, 3.5% to 4.5% seen once, with 15% to 20% in the top ten. The specimen comprised PBMCs, sampled 15 days after the yellow fever booster vaccination. These receptors were obtained from a man in his late teens or twenties who received the YFV17D yellow fever vaccine.

This clonotype has at least ten counts. The gene calls are TRBV7-9 and TRBJ1-1; D not certain. Trimming pared 5 bases from V and 6 bases from J, leaving 16 bases between. CDR1 and CDR2 (germline): SEHNR, FQNEAQ (reference sequence). The CDR3 runs to 14 residues. This CDR3 reads CASSKSAGSSEAFF. As DNA, the CDR3 is TGTGCCAGCAGCAAATCTGCGGGGAGCTCTGAAGCTTTCTTT.

This clonotype has at least ten counts. This chain connects TRBV20-1 to TRBJ2-3; no reliable D call. The CDR3 sequence is 14 residues long. From germline, CDR1 is DFQATT and CDR2 SNEGSKA (reference sequence). The CDR3 spells CRIAPRASTDTQYF. The CDR3 nucleotides read TGCAGAATTGCCCCAAGAGCTAGCACAGATACGCAGTATTTT.

This clonotype has at least ten counts. In DNA form, the CDR3 reads TGCAGTGCCGCCGGGACAGGGGAAGTCATTCAGTACTTC. Amino acids: CSAAGTGEVIQYF. The chain combines TRBV20-1 with TRBJ2-4, with TRBD1 matching 10 bases. There are 13 residues in the CDR3. The junction had 8 bases not matched to a gene; V was cut back by 6 bases and J by 9 bases. Germline CDR1 and CDR2: DFQATT and SNEGSKA (reference sequence).

This clonotype was picked up a small number of times. The chain uses TRBV5-4 and TRBJ1-2; tentative D call: TRBD1 (5 bases). Trimming removed 5 bases at V and 7 bases at J, with 15 bases between. The CDR3 extends over 13 amino acids. In germline, CDR1 is SGHNT, CDR2 YYREEE (reference sequence). The CDR3 protein is CASSLWGSRGYTF. CDR3 nucleotide sequence: TGTGCCAGCAGTCTCTGGGGGAGTCGTGGCTACACCTTC.

This clonotype has ten or more counts. The chain employs TRBV5-1 and TRBJ2-1; 9 bases fit TRBD2. J lost 2 bases, V lost 6 bases, and 3 bases had no gene match. CDR3 length equals 14 residues. Germline CDR1 is SGHRS and CDR2 is YFSETQ. Here the CDR3 reads CASTSGGPYNEQFF. The CDR3 DNA reads as TGCGCCAGCACGAGCGGGGGGCCCTACAATGAGCAGTTCTTC. Filled out from reference TRBV5-1 and TRBJ2-1, the complete variable domain reads KAGVTQTPRYLIKTRGQQVTLSCSPISGHRSVSWYQQTPGQGLQFLFEYFSETQRNKGNFPGRFSGRQFSNSRSEMNVSTLELGDSALYLCASTSGGPYNEQFFGPGTRLTVL.

This clonotype was counted ten times or more. The gene calls are TRBV11-2 and TRBJ1-4; D possibly corresponds to TRBD1 (6 bases). CDR1 SGHAT and CDR2 FQNNGV come from the germline V gene. This CDR3 comprises 16 residues. V lost 8 bases and J lost 7, with 23 bases in between. In DNA, the CDR3 is TGTGCCAGCCGCTCCCGGGACACCCAAGGGCGTGAAAAACTGTTTTTT. Protein product: CASRSRDTQGREKLFF. The full variable domain, rest sourced from reference TRBV11-2 and TRBJ1-4, is EAGVAQSPRYKIIEKRQSVAFWCNPISGHATLYWYQQILGQGPKLLIQFQNNGVVDDSQLPKDRFSAERLKGVDSTLKIQPAKLEDSAVYLCASRSRDTQGREKLFFGSGTQLSVL.

This clonotype has ten or more counts. This chain links TRBV2 with TRBJ1-5; 7 bases fit TRBD1. Germline V gives CDR1 SNHLY, CDR2 FYNNEI. The CDR3 spans 16 residues. After removal of 0 bases from V and 6 bases from J, the junction contained 8 bases not matched to a gene. The CDR3 sequence is CASSEAWDSRVQPQHF. As DNA, the CDR3 is TGTGCCAGCAGTGAAGCTTGGGACAGTAGGGTTCAGCCCCAGCATTTT.

This clonotype turned up a few times. This chain joins TRBV2 and TRBJ2-7; D remains unclear. V gave up 4 bases and J gave up 1 base, with 11 bases separating them. Germline loops: CDR1 SNHLY, CDR2 FYNNEI. There are 14 residues in the CDR3. The CDR3 region has the DNA TGTGCCAGCAGTGTCAGCTCTCATTCCTACGAGCAGTACTTC. It is translated as CASSVSSHSYEQYF.

This clonotype was observed at least ten times. This chain connects TRBV11-2 to TRBJ2-1; TRBD2 aligns across 8 bases. The CDR3 runs 13 residues. With V trimmed by 7 bases and J by 5 bases, 4 bases remained unmatched. Germline V gene sequence: CDR1 SGHAT, CDR2 FQNNGV. As DNA, the CDR3 is TGTGCCAGCACCCGCGGGGGGCACAATGAGCAGTTCTTC. Translated: CASTRGGHNEQFF.

The chain carries TRBV6-2 or TRBV6-3 and TRBJ2-3, with 10 nucleotides matching TRBD2. CDR1 and CDR2 (germline): MNHEY, SVGEGT. This CDR3 region has 15 residues. With 5 bases clipped from V and 4 bases from J, the junction kept 6 bases outside the gene matches. The CDR3 reads CASSPGLAPPDTQYF. In nucleotides, the CDR3 is TGTGCCAGCAGTCCGGGACTAGCGCCCCCAGATACGCAGTATTTT.

The table lists this clonotype with many counts. The chain links TRBV5-1 to TRBJ1-6; D is unresolved. Trimming cost V 5 bases and J 0 bases, with 12 bases left between them. This CDR3 is 16 amino acids long. Germline V lookup: CDR1 SGHRS, CDR2 YFSETQ. The CDR3 DNA reads as TGCGCCAGCAGACCAACGCTAGGCTCCTATAATTCACCCCTCCACTTT. This translates into CASRPTLGSYNSPLHF.

This clonotype was seen only a few times. This chain links TRBV5-1 with TRBJ1-6; 8 bases are shared with TRBD1. The CDR3 covers 16 residues. Germline lookup yields CDR1 SGHRS and CDR2 YFSETQ. V lost 5 bases, J lost 7 bases, and 11 bases stayed unmatched. The CDR3 DNA is TGCGCCAGCAGTCCCTCGACAGGGGTAGACAATTCACCCCTCCACTTT. Translation: CASSPSTGVDNSPLHF.

This clonotype turned up a few times. The chain has TRBV5-6 and TRBJ1-3; D remains unclear. The germline gives CDR1 SGHDT, CDR2 YYEEEE. This CDR3 has 14 residues. Trimming removed 3 bases at V and 0 bases at J, with 7 bases between. CDR3 region: CASSYPRSGNTIYF. The CDR3 DNA is TGTGCCAGCAGCTACCCTCGCTCTGGAAACACCATATATTTT.

This clonotype was observed at least ten times. CDR3 region: CSVEDHTGAGELFF. DNA for the CDR3: TGCAGCGTTGAAGATCACACAGGGGCCGGGGAGCTGTTTTTT. The chain employs TRBV29-1 and TRBJ2-2; 7 nucleotides match TRBD1. The CDR3 runs 14 residues. Trimming cost V 0 bases and J 6 bases; bases outside gene matches: 4. The germline gives CDR1 SQVTM, CDR2 ANQGSEA.

This clonotype was seen at least ten times. The chain uses TRBV4-1 and TRBJ1-2, with 10 nucleotides matching TRBD1. The germline V gene encodes CDR1 MGHRA and CDR2 YSYEKL. This CDR3 comprises 15 residues. The V and J ends lost 0 bases and 8 bases, in that order; junction bases with no gene match: 6. The CDR3 region is CASSQDFRTGGGYTF. The CDR3 bases are TGCGCCAGCAGCCAAGATTTCAGGACAGGGGGAGGCTACACCTTC.

The CDR3 loop reads CSAKTGSAYNEQFF. The CDR3 nucleotides read TGCAGTGCTAAAACAGGGTCCGCCTACAATGAGCAGTTCTTC. The rearrangement links TRBV20-1 to TRBJ2-1, with D possibly matching TRBD1 (6 bases). Trimming cost V 4 bases and J 2 bases, with 12 bases left between them. Germline CDR1 and CDR2: DFQATT and SNEGSKA (reference sequence). This CDR3 comprises 14 residues.

This clonotype was counted at least ten times. This chain connects TRBV6-5 to TRBJ2-2, with TRBD1 identical over 7 bases. V shed 1 base and J 3 bases; nucleotides not matched to a gene: 8. This CDR3 has 17 residues. Germline loops: CDR1 MNHEY, CDR2 SVGAGI. Here the CDR3 DNA reads TGTGCCAGCAGTTACTACCCCCAGGGGGTCGACACCGGGGAGCTGTTTTTT. Translating gives CASSYYPQGVDTGELFF.

This clonotype appeared many times. The rearrangement links TRBV14 to TRBJ1-5; D gene ambiguous. The length of the CDR3 is 13 residues. V was clipped by 2 bases and J by 1 base, with 3 bases between them. From germline, CDR1 is SGHDN and CDR2 FVKESK. CDR3 DNA: TGTGCCAGCAGCCAATACAGCAATCAGCCCCAGCATTTT. Translating it yields CASSQYSNQPQHF.

This CDR3 is CSVGTGSYEQYF. The CDR3 DNA is TGCAGCGTTGGGACGGGGTCCTACGAGCAGTACTTC. The V gene is TRBV29-1, the J gene TRBJ2-7; possible D gene TRBD2, 5 bases. Trimming cost V 4 bases and J 1 base, with 8 bases left between them. Germline-derived CDR1 and CDR2 are SQVTM and ANQGSEA. The CDR3 runs 12 residues.

V gene TRBV5-1 combines with J gene TRBJ2-3; D possibly matches TRBD1 or TRBD2 (5 bases each). The CDR3 is 16 amino acids. From germline, CDR1 is SGHRS and CDR2 YFSETQ. The ends were cut back, 0 bases at V and 1 base at J, with 12 bases in the middle. The CDR3 nucleotides are TGCGCCAGCAGCTTGGATGGGGGACCCGGCACAGATACGCAGTATTTT. It codes for CASSLDGGPGTDTQYF. Full variable domain (remainder filled in from reference TRBV5-1 and TRBJ2-3): KAGVTQTPRYLIKTRGQQVTLSCSPISGHRSVSWYQQTPGQGLQFLFEYFSETQRNKGNFPGRFSGRQFSNSRSEMNVSTLELGDSALYLCASSLDGGPGTDTQYFGPGTRLTVL.

This clonotype was detected many times. This chain links TRBV6-5 with TRBJ1-1; D is uncertain. The CDR3 runs to 13 residues. V lost 5 bases to trimming and J lost 0 bases, with 7 bases between them. CDR1 is MNHEY, CDR2 SVGAGI, per germline. CDR3 in amino acids: CASSQALNTEAFF. CDR3 bases: TGTGCCAGCAGTCAGGCCCTGAACACTGAAGCTTTCTTT.

This clonotype has ten or more counts. The chain carries TRBV6-6 and TRBJ1-2; D remains ambiguous. The V gene lost 5 bases and the J gene lost 3 bases, with 10 bases spanning the gap. CDR1 and CDR2 (germline): MNHNY, SVGAGI (reference sequence). The CDR3 loop spans 13 amino acids. The CDR3 region has the DNA TGTGCCAGCAGTGGCCAGGAATACTATGGCTACACCTTC. This gives the protein CASSGQEYYGYTF.

This clonotype was picked up a small number of times. The rearrangement links TRBV29-1 to TRBJ1-2; tentatively, D is TRBD1 (6 bases). Trimming took off 4 bases at V and 8 bases at J, with 26 bases between the two ends. The CDR3 has 16 amino acids. The germline V gene has CDR1 SQVTM and CDR2 ANQGSEA. In nucleotides, the CDR3 is TGCAGCGTTGGGAACTACGGGGGGGGCACAGTCTACGGCTACACCTTC. Protein: CSVGNYGGGTVYGYTF.

This clonotype was seen a handful of times. V gene TRBV12-3 or TRBV12-4 combines with J gene TRBJ2-7, with 9 bases matching TRBD1. The CDR3 consists of 13 residues. Unmatched junction bases numbered 4, after V lost 5 bases and J lost 5 bases. Here the CDR3 DNA reads TGTGCCAGCAGTCCGGACAGGGGCGACGAGCAGTACTTC. Its translation: CASSPDRGDEQYF.

This clonotype occurred a few times. The rearrangement links TRBV28 to TRBJ2-7; no reliable D call. CDR1 is MDHEN and CDR2 is SYDVKM in the germline V gene. Trimming took off 6 bases at V and 2 bases at J, with 14 bases between the two ends. This CDR3 has 14 amino acids. The CDR3 here is CASSLTLTTYEQYV. The CDR3 nucleotides read TGTGCCAGCAGCCTGACCCTCACTACCTACGAGCAGTACGTC.

V is TRBV7-2 and J is TRBJ2-1; 8 bases line up with TRBD1. Germline lookup yields CDR1 SGHTA and CDR2 FQGNSA. J gave up 5 bases and V 5 bases, and 5 bases lay outside the gene matches. CDR3 size: 14 residues. CDR3 nucleotide sequence: TGTGCCAGCAGCCCCGACAGGGGTAACAATGAGCAGTTCTTC. Translation gives CASSPDRGNNEQFF.